Each of the 17 T cell receptor beta chains below was sequenced from the same sample in a study of CD8 T cells in ankylosing spondylitis. One entry per CDR3 protein, called by TCRdb with MiXCR from the 5' RACE reads. The table shows approximately 300,000 distinct CDR3 sequences, with 20% occurring only once. Sequenced: blood, either unsorted or a sorted T cell fraction (not recorded which). These receptors all stem from a male donor with ankylosing spondylitis or in good health (not recorded which).

This clonotype has at least ten counts. CDR3 region: CSASGGATDTQYF. CDR3 bases: TGCAGTGCTAGTGGCGGGGCCACAGATACGCAGTATTTT. The V gene is TRBV20-1, the J gene TRBJ2-3; the D gene is possibly TRBD2 (6 bases). V dropped 3 bases and J dropped 2 bases, with 9 bases sitting between them. Germline V gene sequence: CDR1 DFQATT, CDR2 SNEGSKA (reference sequence). CDR3 size: 13 residues.

The rearrangement uses TRBV12-3 or TRBV12-4 and TRBJ1-2; 7 bases map to TRBD1. The junction had 7 bases not matched to a gene; V was cut back by 6 bases and J by 6 bases. This CDR3 is built from 13 residues. The CDR3 here is CASRTGQMDGYTF. The CDR3 region has the DNA TGTGCCAGCAGGACGGGACAGATGGATGGCTACACCTTC.

J is TRBJ2-7 and V is TRBV7-3; D is uncertain. The CDR3 totals 13 residues. The germline CDR1 and CDR2 sequences are SGHTA and FQGTGA. Trimming removed 2 bases at V and 3 bases at J, with 8 bases between. The CDR3 nucleotides are TGTGCCAGCAGCTTACTCACTTTCTACGAGCAGTACGTC. Translated: CASSLLTFYEQYV.

This clonotype has only a few counts. V and J are TRBV20-1 and TRBJ1-5, with TRBD1 matching over 7 bases. The V and J ends lost 6 bases and 0 bases, in that order; junction bases with no gene match: 5. The CDR3 extends over 14 amino acids. Germline CDR1 is DFQATT and CDR2 is SNEGSKA (reference sequence). DNA of the CDR3: TGCAGTGCCAGGGGGGATTATAGCAATCAGCCCCAGCATTTT. Its protein is CSARGDYSNQPQHF.

This clonotype was picked up one time. This chain joins TRBV29-1 and TRBJ2-5, with D unresolved. The germline V gene encodes CDR1 SQVTM and CDR2 ANQGSEA. V lost 3 bases to trimming and J lost 3 bases, with 14 bases between them. The CDR3 contains 14 residues. CDR3 nucleotides: TGCAGCGTTGACCCCCAGCAGTGGGAAGAGACCCAGTACTTC. It translates to CSVDPQQWEETQYF.

This clonotype was recorded at least ten times. This chain connects TRBV24-1 to TRBJ2-5; no reliable D call. The length of the CDR3 is 12 residues. V lost 5 bases, J lost 7 bases, and 10 bases lay in between. Germline CDR1 reads KGHDR; CDR2 reads SFDVKD. The CDR3 reads CATSVPRGTQYF. The CDR3 nucleotides read TGTGCCACCAGTGTTCCACGTGGGACCCAGTACTTC.

There are a few counts of this clonotype. The chain joins TRBV20-1 to TRBJ1-4, with no clear D. V lost 2 bases and J lost 1, with 8 bases in between. The CDR3 is 14 residues long. Germline-derived CDR1 and CDR2 are DFQATT and SNEGSKA (reference sequence). CDR3 region: CSARFGLTNEKLFF. The DNA for the CDR3 is TGCAGTGCTAGATTCGGGTTAACTAATGAAAAACTGTTTTTT.

The count of this clonotype is one. This chain connects TRBV2 to TRBJ2-3, with 10 bases aligning to TRBD1. J lost 3 bases, V lost 8 bases, and 5 bases had no gene match. This CDR3 has 14 amino acids. Germline lookup yields CDR1 SNHLY and CDR2 FYNNEI. In DNA form, the CDR3 reads TGTGCCAGCGGGGAGGACAGGGGGACAGATACGCAGTATTTT. Its translation is CASGEDRGTDTQYF.

The chain couples TRBV19 to TRBJ2-2; 7 bases agree with TRBD1. Looked up from germline, CDR1 is LNHDA and CDR2 is SQIVND (reference sequence). Trimming cost V 5 bases and J 5 bases; bases outside gene matches: 8. The CDR3 has 15 residues. CDR3 in amino acids: CASSRVGGNTGELFF. The CDR3, as DNA: TGTGCCAGTAGTCGGGTAGGGGGCAATACCGGGGAGCTGTTTTTT. Full variable domain (missing parts from reference TRBV19 and TRBJ2-2): DGGITQSPKYLFRKEGQNVTLSCEQNLNHDAMYWYRQDPGQGLRLIYYSQIVNDFQKGDIAEGYSVSREKKESFPLTVTSAQKNPTAFYLCASSRVGGNTGELFFGEGSRLTVL.

The sample holds a few counts of this clonotype. The rearrangement links TRBV29-1 to TRBJ2-4; D is unclear. The CDR3 has 13 amino acids. Germline CDR1 and CDR2: SQVTM and ANQGSEA. The V gene lost 3 bases and the J gene lost 7 bases, with 13 bases spanning the gap. The DNA of the CDR3 is TGCAGCGTTGAGGGCAGTCCACGGAACATTCAGTACTTC. Encoded protein: CSVEGSPRNIQYF.

In its sample, this clonotype was seen many times. CDR3 sequence reads: CAISVGTGDSPLHF. The CDR3 bases are TGTGCCATCAGTGTGGGGACAGGGGATTCACCCCTCCACTTT. The chain employs TRBV10-3 and TRBJ1-6; TRBD1 matches 10 bases. Germline trimming cut 4 bases from V and 8 bases from J; bases unmatched to any gene: 2. The V gene's germline CDR1 is ENHRY and CDR2 SYGVKD. This CDR3 contains 14 residues.

J is TRBJ1-6 and V is TRBV6-2 or TRBV6-3; 8 bases agree with TRBD1. CDR1 and CDR2 (germline): MNHEY, SVGEGT. V trimming: 6 bases; J trimming: 10 bases; junction bases outside the gene matches: 14. This CDR3 is 16 amino acids long. In DNA, the CDR3 is TGTGCCAGCAGGGGCCGTCGGACAGGGTGGGAGTCACCCCTCCACTTT. Amino acids: CASRGRRTGWESPLHF.

The V and J genes are TRBV20-1 and TRBJ2-5, with D perhaps TRBD1 or TRBD2 (5 bases each). The germline V gene has CDR1 DFQATT and CDR2 SNEGSKA (reference sequence). CDR3 length: 13 residues. The V end lost 5 bases, the J end lost 9 bases, and 19 bases lay between the germline ends. CDR3 nucleotides: TGCAGTGCTGCCGATTGGGACGCACGGGCCCAGTACTTC. The encoded protein is CSAADWDARAQYF.

This clonotype was detected many times. The V and J genes are TRBV10-1 and TRBJ2-3, with 7 bases aligning to TRBD2. Germline lookup yields CDR1 WNHNN and CDR2 SYGVQD (reference sequence). The CDR3 contains 15 residues. Germline trimming cut 1 base from V and 0 bases from J; bases unmatched to any gene: 1. CDR3 DNA: TGCGCCAGCAGTGAGTTTAGCGGGAGCACAGATACGCAGTATTTT. Translation gives CASSEFSGSTDTQYF.

This chain connects TRBV27 to TRBJ1-5; the match to TRBD1 covers 11 bases. V gave up 5 bases and J gave up 5 bases; unmatched junction bases: 5. CDR3 length: 15 residues. The V gene's germline CDR1 is MNHEY and CDR2 SMNVEV (reference sequence). This CDR3 is CASSPGTGGDQPQHF. The CDR3, as DNA: TGTGCCAGCAGTCCCGGGACAGGGGGGGATCAGCCCCAGCATTTT.

Only a few counts were recorded for this clonotype. CDR3 bases: TGTGCCATCAGGGGGACAGATAATGAGCAGTTCTTC. Translation: CAIRGTDNEQFF. V and J are TRBV10-3 and TRBJ2-1; 7 positions match TRBD1. Trimming at V came to 6 bases and at J to 7 bases, leaving 3 bases not matched to a gene. The CDR3 sequence is 12 residues long. The germline gives CDR1 ENHRY, CDR2 SYGVKD.

This chain connects TRBV28 to TRBJ1-4, with a tentative D call TRBD1 (5 bases). V dropped 5 bases and J dropped 8 bases, with 15 bases sitting between them. This CDR3 comprises 14 residues. The germline V gene encodes CDR1 MDHEN and CDR2 SYDVKM. The CDR3 nucleotides read TGTGCCAGCAGTCCGAGGGGTGAGGTCGAAAAACTGTTTTTT. This codes for CASSPRGEVEKLFF.